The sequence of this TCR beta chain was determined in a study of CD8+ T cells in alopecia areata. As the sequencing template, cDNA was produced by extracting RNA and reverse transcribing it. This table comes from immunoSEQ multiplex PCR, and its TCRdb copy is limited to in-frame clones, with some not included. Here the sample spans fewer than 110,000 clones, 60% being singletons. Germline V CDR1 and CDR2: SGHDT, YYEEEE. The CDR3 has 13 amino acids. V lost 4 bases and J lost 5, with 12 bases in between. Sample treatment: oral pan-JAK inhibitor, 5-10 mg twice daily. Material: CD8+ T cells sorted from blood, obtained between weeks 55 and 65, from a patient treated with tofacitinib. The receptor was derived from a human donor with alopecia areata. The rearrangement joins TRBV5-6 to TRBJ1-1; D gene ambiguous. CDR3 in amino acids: CASSDARGTEAFF. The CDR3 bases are TGTGCCAGCAGCGACGCCCGGGGTACTGAAGCTTTCTTT.